These 18 T cell receptor beta chains share one sample of origin, sequenced in a study of blood T cell repertoires in COVID-19. Libraries were prepared by immunoSEQ multiplex PCR; TCRdb keeps only in-frame clonotypes and omits some of them. The sample contains about 310,000 clones, 70% to 90% of which appear only once. Sequenced input: peripheral blood. These receptor sequences come from a woman in her fifties or sixties who had recovered from COVID-19.

The chain links TRBV30 to TRBJ2-1; 13 nucleotides line up with TRBD2. Germline values: CDR1 GTSNPN, CDR2 SVGIG (reference sequence). CDR3 length: 16 residues. V trimming: 2 bases; J trimming: 7 bases; junction bases outside the gene matches: 8. The CDR3 reads CAWSLLTSGRINEQFF. CDR3 bases: TGTGCCTGGAGTCTCCTGACTAGCGGGAGGATAAATGAGCAGTTCTTC.

This clone appeared a few times. The rearrangement links TRBV27 to TRBJ2-7; TRBD2 matches at 9 bases. Germline lookup yields CDR1 MNHEY and CDR2 SMNVEV (reference sequence). V shed 4 bases, J shed 4 bases, and the junction held 8 bases outside the gene matches. The CDR3 contains 15 residues. CDR3 sequence: CASSSLGRGGYEQYF. Written as DNA, the CDR3 is TGTGCCAGCAGTTCCTTAGGGCGGGGGGGATACGAGCAGTACTTC.

The J gene is TRBJ2-1, the V gene TRBV19, with no clear D. There are 13 residues in the CDR3. V shed 7 bases and J shed 2 bases, with 9 bases lying between them. CDR1 is LNHDA, CDR2 SQIVND, per germline (reference sequence). The CDR3 coding sequence is TGTGCCAGTACCCCCAGTGCCTACAATGAGCAGTTCTTC. Protein: CASTPSAYNEQFF.

The DNA of the CDR3 is TGTGCCAGTAGTATTCAAGGGGTTGCCGGGGAGCTGTTTTTT. It translates to CASSIQGVAGELFF. This chain uses TRBV19 with TRBJ2-2, with D perhaps matching TRBD1 (5 bases). The germline V gene has CDR1 LNHDA and CDR2 SQIVND (reference sequence). V shed 3 bases and J shed 6 bases, with 11 bases lying between them. This CDR3 spans 14 amino acids.

V and J are TRBV5-1 and TRBJ1-1; D is undetermined. The germline gives CDR1 SGHRS, CDR2 YFSETQ. Trimming removed 2 bases from V and 2 bases from J, with 10 bases in between. This CDR3 has 14 amino acids. CDR3 sequence reads: CASSFGPSNTEAFF. The CDR3 DNA is TGCGCCAGCAGCTTTGGGCCATCCAACACTGAAGCTTTCTTT.

This rearrangement joins TRBV9 to TRBJ2-7, with no clear D. Germline loops: CDR1 SGDLS, CDR2 YYNGEE. This CDR3 region has 12 residues. Between the trimmed V and J ends, which lost 3 bases and 2 bases, there was a span of 6 bases. The CDR3 region is CASSGPTYEQYF. The CDR3 region has the DNA TGTGCCAGCAGCGGGCCAACCTACGAGCAGTACTTC.

The J gene is TRBJ1-3, the V gene TRBV29-1; D gene uncertain. CDR3 length: 15 residues. Trimming removed 0 bases at V and 6 bases at J, with 15 bases between. Germline V lookup: CDR1 SQVTM, CDR2 ANQGSEA. The CDR3 nucleotides read TGCAGCGTTGAAGACGGCAGCCGGGGAAAAAACACCATATATTTT. Translated: CSVEDGSRGKNTIYF.

The DNA for the CDR3 is TGTGCCACCAGTGATCCCCGGCCTAGCGGGAATAATGAGCAGTTCTTC. As protein: CATSDPRPSGNNEQFF. The rearrangement joins TRBV24-1 to TRBJ2-1, with TRBD2 matching over 9 bases. Germline CDR1 reads KGHDR; CDR2 reads SFDVKD. After removal of 3 bases from V and 7 bases from J, the junction contained 9 bases not matched to a gene. The CDR3 totals 16 residues.

V is TRBV5-5 and J is TRBJ2-7; weak D call: TRBD1 (6 bases). CDR1 and CDR2 (germline): SGHKS, YYEKEE (reference sequence). CDR3 size: 13 residues. Trimming removed 1 base from V and 3 bases from J, with 8 bases in between. For the CDR3, the DNA is TGTGCCAGCAGCTTGCGGACAGACTACGAGCAGTACTTC. Translating it yields CASSLRTDYEQYF.

This chain links TRBV10-3 with TRBJ2-7; D is perhaps TRBD1 (5 bases). Germline V gives CDR1 ENHRY, CDR2 SYGVKD. With 3 bases removed from V and 5 bases from J, the gap between germline ends came to 11 bases. The CDR3 is made up of 13 amino acids. DNA for the CDR3: TGTGCCATCAGTGACCAGGGTCCTCACGAGCAGTACTTC. As protein: CAISDQGPHEQYF.

The gene calls are TRBV7-9 and TRBJ2-2; D is perhaps TRBD1 (6 bases). This CDR3 is built from 17 residues. V was cut by 2 bases and J by 0 bases, with 13 bases left in between. Germline-derived CDR1 and CDR2 are SEHNR and FQNEAQ (reference sequence). The CDR3 is CASSLWIGQTNTGELFF. For the CDR3, the DNA is TGTGCCAGCAGCTTATGGATTGGACAGACGAACACCGGGGAGCTGTTTTTT.

This rearrangement joins TRBV27 to TRBJ1-2; TRBD1 matches at 9 bases. The J segment lost 2 bases and the V segment lost 2 bases, leaving 9 bases of the junction unmatched. The germline CDR1 and CDR2 sequences are MNHEY and SMNVEV (reference sequence). The CDR3 totals 17 residues. CDR3 residues: CASSLLDRTGGNYGYTF. As DNA, the CDR3 is TGTGCCAGCAGTTTACTCGACCGAACAGGGGGCAACTATGGCTACACCTTC.

V is TRBV28 and J is TRBJ1-3; no reliable D call. Trimming pared 5 bases from V and 0 bases from J, leaving 14 bases between. Germline values: CDR1 MDHEN, CDR2 SYDVKM. The CDR3 totals 16 residues. CDR3 nucleotide sequence: TGTGCCAGCAGTACCCCAAACTTATACTCTGGAAACACCATATATTTT. It is translated as CASSTPNLYSGNTIYF. Full variable domain (rest looked up from reference TRBV28 and TRBJ1-3): DVKVTQSSRYLVKRTGEKVFLECVQDMDHENMFWYRQDPGLGLRLIYFSYDVKMKEKGDIPEGYSVSREKKERFSLILESASTNQTSMYLCASSTPNLYSGNTIYFGEGSWLTVV.

The J gene is TRBJ2-7, the V gene TRBV28; D remains ambiguous. Germline CDR1 is MDHEN and CDR2 is SYDVKM. The CDR3 extends over 11 amino acids. V lost 2 bases, J lost 6 bases, and 5 bases lay in between. CDR3 sequence (DNA): TGTGCCAGCAGTTTAGGGCTCGAGCAGTACTTC. This gives the protein CASSLGLEQYF.

The chain couples TRBV5-5 to TRBJ2-1; 10 bases map to TRBD1. After removal of 4 bases from V and 9 bases from J, the junction contained 10 bases not matched to a gene. The CDR3 runs 15 residues. Germline V lookup: CDR1 SGHKS, CDR2 YYEKEE (reference sequence). CDR3 in amino acids: CASSIQGQGPGEQFF. The CDR3 nucleotides are TGTGCCAGCAGCATACAGGGACAGGGGCCTGGTGAGCAGTTCTTC.

The chain combines TRBV19 with TRBJ1-1; D unclear. The germline V gene encodes CDR1 LNHDA and CDR2 SQIVND (reference sequence). This CDR3 contains 12 residues. The V and J ends lost 5 bases and 1 base respectively, with 5 bases between them. Here the CDR3 reads CASSGRNTEAFF. Written as DNA, the CDR3 is TGTGCCAGTAGTGGCCGGAACACTGAAGCTTTCTTT.

The J gene is TRBJ2-5, the V gene TRBV6-6; perhaps TRBD2 as D (5 bases). The CDR3 consists of 15 residues. Trimming pared 3 bases from V and 0 bases from J, leaving 11 bases between. Germline V CDR1 and CDR2: MNHNY, SVGAGI (reference sequence). CDR3 DNA: TGTGCCAGCAGTTATGGCGGGTCCTACCAAGAGACCCAGTACTTC. The encoded protein is CASSYGGSYQETQYF.

This chain connects TRBV9 to TRBJ2-3; 11 positions match TRBD2. With 0 bases clipped from V and 9 bases from J, the junction kept 6 bases outside the gene matches. Germline CDR1 is SGDLS and CDR2 is YYNGEE. The CDR3 is 15 amino acids. CDR3 sequence: CASSVGVAGGPTQYF. In nucleotides, the CDR3 is TGTGCCAGCAGCGTAGGGGTAGCGGGGGGGCCGACGCAGTATTTT.